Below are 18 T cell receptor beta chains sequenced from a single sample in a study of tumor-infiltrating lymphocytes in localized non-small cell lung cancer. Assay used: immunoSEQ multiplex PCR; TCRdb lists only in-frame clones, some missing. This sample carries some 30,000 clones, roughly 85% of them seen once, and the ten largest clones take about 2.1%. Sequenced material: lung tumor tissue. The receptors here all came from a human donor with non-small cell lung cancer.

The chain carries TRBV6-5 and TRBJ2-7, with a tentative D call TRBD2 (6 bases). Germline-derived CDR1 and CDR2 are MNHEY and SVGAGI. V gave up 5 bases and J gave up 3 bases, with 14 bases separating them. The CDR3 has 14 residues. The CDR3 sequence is CASSAGLGVYEQYF. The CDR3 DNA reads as TGTGCCAGCAGTGCGGGACTCGGAGTCTACGAGCAGTACTTC.

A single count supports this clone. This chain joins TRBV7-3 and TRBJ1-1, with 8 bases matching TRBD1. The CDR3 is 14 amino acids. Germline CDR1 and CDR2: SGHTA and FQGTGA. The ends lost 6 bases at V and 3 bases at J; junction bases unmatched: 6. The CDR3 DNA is TGTGCCAGCAGTCAGGGGGCATGGGACACTGAAGCTTTCTTT. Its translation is CASSQGAWDTEAFF.

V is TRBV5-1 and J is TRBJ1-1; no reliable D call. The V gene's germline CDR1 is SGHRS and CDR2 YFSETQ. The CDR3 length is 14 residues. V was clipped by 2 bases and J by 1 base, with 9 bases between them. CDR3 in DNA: TGCGCCAGCAGCTTCGGACCCCCGAACACTGAAGCTTTCTTT. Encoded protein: CASSFGPPNTEAFF.

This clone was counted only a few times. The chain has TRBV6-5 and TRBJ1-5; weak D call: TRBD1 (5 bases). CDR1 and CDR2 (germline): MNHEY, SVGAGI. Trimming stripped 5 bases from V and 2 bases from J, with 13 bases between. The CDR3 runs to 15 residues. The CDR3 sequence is CASSREGIGNQPQHF. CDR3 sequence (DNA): TGTGCCAGCAGTCGGGAGGGGATTGGCAATCAGCCCCAGCATTTT.

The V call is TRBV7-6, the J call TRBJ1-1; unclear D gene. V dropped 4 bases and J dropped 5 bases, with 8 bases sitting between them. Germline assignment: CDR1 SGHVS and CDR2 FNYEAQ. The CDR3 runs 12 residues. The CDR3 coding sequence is TGTGCCAGCAGCTCGGGTGGTACTGAAGCTTTCTTT. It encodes CASSSGGTEAFF.

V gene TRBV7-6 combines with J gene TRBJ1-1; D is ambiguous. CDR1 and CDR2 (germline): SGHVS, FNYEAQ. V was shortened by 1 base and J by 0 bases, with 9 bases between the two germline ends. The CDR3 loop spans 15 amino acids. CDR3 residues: CASSLGPTVNTEAFF. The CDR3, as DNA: TGTGCCAGCAGCTTAGGACCTACAGTGAACACTGAAGCTTTCTTT.

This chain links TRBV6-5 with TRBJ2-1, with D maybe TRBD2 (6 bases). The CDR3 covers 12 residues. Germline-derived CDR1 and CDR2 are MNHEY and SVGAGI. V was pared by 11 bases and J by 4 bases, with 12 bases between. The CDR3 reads CASGLIYNEQFF. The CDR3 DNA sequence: TGTGCCTCGGGACTTATATACAATGAGCAGTTCTTC.

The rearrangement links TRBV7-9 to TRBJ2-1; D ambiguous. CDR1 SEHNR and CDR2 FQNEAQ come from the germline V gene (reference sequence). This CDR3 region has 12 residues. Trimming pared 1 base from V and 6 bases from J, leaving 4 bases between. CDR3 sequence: CASSLVRNEQFF. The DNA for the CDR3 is TGTGCCAGCAGCTTAGTCCGCAATGAGCAGTTCTTC.

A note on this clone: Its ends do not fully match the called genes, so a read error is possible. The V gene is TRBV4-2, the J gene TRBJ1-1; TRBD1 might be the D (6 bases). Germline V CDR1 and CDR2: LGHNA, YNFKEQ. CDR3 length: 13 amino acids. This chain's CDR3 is CASSPNRDTKAFF. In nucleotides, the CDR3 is TGTGCCAGCAGCCCAAACAGGGACACTAAAGCTTTCTTT.

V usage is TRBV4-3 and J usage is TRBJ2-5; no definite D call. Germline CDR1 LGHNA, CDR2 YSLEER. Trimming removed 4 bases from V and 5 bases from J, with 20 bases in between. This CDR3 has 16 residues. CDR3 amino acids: CASSPSWSSAWETQYF. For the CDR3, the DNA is TGCGCCAGCAGCCCGTCCTGGTCATCCGCCTGGGAGACCCAGTACTTC.

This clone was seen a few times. The CDR3: CASSATGTGAEQYF. CDR3 coding DNA: TGCGCCAGCAGCGCAACCGGGACAGGGGCCGAGCAGTACTTC. The chain combines TRBV5-1 with TRBJ2-7, with 10 bases identical to TRBD1. CDR1 SGHRS and CDR2 YFSETQ come from the germline V gene. The J segment lost 6 bases and the V segment lost 4 bases, leaving 7 bases of the junction unmatched. The CDR3 runs 14 residues. The variable domain in full, with the rest retrieved from reference TRBV5-1 and TRBJ2-7, is KAGVTQTPRYLIKTRGQQVTLSCSPISGHRSVSWYQQTPGQGLQFLFEYFSETQRNKGNFPGRFSGRQFSNSRSEMNVSTLELGDSALYLCASSATGTGAEQYFGPGTRLTVT.

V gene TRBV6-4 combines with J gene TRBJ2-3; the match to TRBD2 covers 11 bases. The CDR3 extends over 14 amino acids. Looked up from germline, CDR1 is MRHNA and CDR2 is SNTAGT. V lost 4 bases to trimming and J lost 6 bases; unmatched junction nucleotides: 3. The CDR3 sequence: CASSATSGVDTQYF. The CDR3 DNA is TGTGCCAGCAGTGCGACTAGCGGGGTTGATACGCAGTATTTT.

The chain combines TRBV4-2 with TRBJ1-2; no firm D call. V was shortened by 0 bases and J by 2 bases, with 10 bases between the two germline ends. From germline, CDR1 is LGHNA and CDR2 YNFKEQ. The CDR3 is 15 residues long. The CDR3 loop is CASSQDMEGNYGYTF. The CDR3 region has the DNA TGTGCCAGCAGCCAAGATATGGAGGGAAACTATGGCTACACCTTC.

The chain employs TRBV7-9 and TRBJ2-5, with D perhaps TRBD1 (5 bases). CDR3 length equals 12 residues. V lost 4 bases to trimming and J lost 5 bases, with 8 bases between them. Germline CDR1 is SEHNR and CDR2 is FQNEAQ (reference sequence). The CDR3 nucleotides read TGTGCCAGCAGCTGGGGCGAGGAGACCCAGTACTTC. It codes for CASSWGEETQYF.

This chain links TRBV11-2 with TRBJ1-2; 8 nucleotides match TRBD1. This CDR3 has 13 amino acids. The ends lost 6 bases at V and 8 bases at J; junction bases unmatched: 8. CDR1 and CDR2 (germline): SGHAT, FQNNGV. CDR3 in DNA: TGTGCCAGCAGGATGGACAGGGCGGGAGGCTACACCTTC. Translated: CASRMDRAGGYTF. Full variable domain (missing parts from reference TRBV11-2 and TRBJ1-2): EAGVAQSPRYKIIEKRQSVAFWCNPISGHATLYWYQQILGQGPKLLIQFQNNGVVDDSQLPKDRFSAERLKGVDSTLKIQPAKLEDSAVYLCASRMDRAGGYTFGSGTRLTVV.

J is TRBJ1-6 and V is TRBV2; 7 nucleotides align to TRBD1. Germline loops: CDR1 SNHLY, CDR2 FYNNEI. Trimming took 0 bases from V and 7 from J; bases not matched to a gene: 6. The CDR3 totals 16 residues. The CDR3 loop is CASSEAQGGGNSPLHF. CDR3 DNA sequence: TGTGCCAGCAGTGAAGCCCAGGGGGGGGGAAATTCACCCCTCCACTTT. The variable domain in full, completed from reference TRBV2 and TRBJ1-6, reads EPEVTQTPSHQVTQMGQEVILRCVPISNHLYFYWYRQILGQKVEFLVSFYNNEISEKSEIFDDQFSVERPDGSNFTLKIRSTKLEDSAMYFCASSEAQGGGNSPLHFGNGTRLTVT.

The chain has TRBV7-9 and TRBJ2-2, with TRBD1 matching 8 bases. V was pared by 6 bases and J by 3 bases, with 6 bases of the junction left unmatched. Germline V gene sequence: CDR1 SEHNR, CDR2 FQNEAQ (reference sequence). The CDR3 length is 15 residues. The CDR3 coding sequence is TGTGCCAGCAGTCCGACAGGGGTGCACACCGGGGAGCTGTTTTTT. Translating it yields CASSPTGVHTGELFF.

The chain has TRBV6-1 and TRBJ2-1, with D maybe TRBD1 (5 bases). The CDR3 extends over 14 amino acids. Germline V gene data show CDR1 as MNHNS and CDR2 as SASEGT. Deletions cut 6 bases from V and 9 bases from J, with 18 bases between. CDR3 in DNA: TGTGCCAGCAGCGCAACGCAGGGTGCAGGTGAGCAGTTCTTC. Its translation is CASSATQGAGEQFF.